This T cell receptor beta chain was recorded in a study of CD8+CD57+ T cells in acquired aplastic anemia. The authors sequenced patients whose flow cytometry had shown CD8+CD57+ cell expansion. Study-level results: A significant difference in CD8+ Simpson's diversity between patients and controls was not found. A set of more than 25 CD8+ CDR3 sequences was shared between patients and controls, and these sequences appeared highly expressed in patients.

This clonotype has only a few counts. The target antigen is unknown. It was genomic DNA that served as the template for profiling TCR beta VDJ and CDR3. Each CDR3 protein gets one entry after TCRdb re-called the reads with MiXCR. The data hold about 160,000 distinct CDR3 sequences, with over 70% observed a single time. This CDR3 is built from 15 residues. Losses at the gene ends were 6 bases for V and 7 bases for J; bases not matched to a gene: 11. Germline CDR1 is MRHNA and CDR2 is SNTAGT. The gene calls are TRBV6-4 and TRBJ2-1; 8 nucleotides agree with TRBD1. The receptor was derived from a human donor with aplastic anemia. The sequenced material came from sorted CD4+, CD8+, or CD8+CD57+ T cells (not recorded which) from PBMCs. The CDR3 protein is CASSAAPTGENEQFF. The CDR3 nucleotides read TGTGCCAGCAGCGCCGCTCCGACAGGGGAGAATGAGCAGTTCTTC.